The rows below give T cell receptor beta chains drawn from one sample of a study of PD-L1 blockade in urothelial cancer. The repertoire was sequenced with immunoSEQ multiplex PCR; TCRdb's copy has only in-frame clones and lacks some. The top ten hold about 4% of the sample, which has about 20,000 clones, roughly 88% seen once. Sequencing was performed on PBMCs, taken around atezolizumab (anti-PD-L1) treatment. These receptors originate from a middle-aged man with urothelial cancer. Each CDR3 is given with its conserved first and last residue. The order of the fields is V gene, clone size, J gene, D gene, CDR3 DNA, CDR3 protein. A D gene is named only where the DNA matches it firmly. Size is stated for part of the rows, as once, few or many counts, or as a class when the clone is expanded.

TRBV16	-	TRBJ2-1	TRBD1	TGTGCCAGCAGCCTAGACAGGGTTTACAATGAGCAGTTCTTC	CASSLDRVYNEQFF
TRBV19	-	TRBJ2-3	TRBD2	TGTGCCAGTAGTATCCTGCGGGGGGGGCCTCAAGATACGCAGTATTTT	CASSILRGGPQDTQYF
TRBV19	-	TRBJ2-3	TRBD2	TGTGCCAGTAGGTTTCGGGGGGTGGACACAGATACGCAGTATTTT	CASRFRGVDTDTQYF
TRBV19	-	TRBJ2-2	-	TGTGCCAGTAGTATAAGGCAGGGCATTACCGGGGAGCTGTTTTTT	CASSIRQGITGELFF
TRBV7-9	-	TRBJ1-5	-	TGTGCCAGCAGCTTTCAGGGAAATCAGCCCCAGCATTTT	CASSFQGNQPQHF
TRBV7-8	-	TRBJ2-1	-	TGTGCCAGCAGCTTCAGTATAGAGCAGTTCTTC	CASSFSIEQFF
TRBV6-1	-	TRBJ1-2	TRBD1	TGTGCCAGCAGACGGACAGGGGAGGAGGGCTACACCTTC	CASRRTGEEGYTF
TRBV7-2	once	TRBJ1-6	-	TGTGCCAGCAGCTTGGGGAGCTCCTATAATTCACCCCTCCACTTT	CASSLGSSYNSPLHF
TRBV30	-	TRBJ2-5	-	TGTGCCTGCAGCGCAGGGTGGGAAGAGACCCAGTACTTC	CACSAGWEETQYF
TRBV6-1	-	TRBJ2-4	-	TGTGCCAGCAGTGAACTGCAACTAGCCAAAAACATTCAGTACTTC	CASSELQLAKNIQYF
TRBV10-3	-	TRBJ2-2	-	TGTGCCATCAGTGAGGGCCGGGTCGGGAACACCGGGGAGCTGTTTTTT	CAISEGRVGNTGELFF
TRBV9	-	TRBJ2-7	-	TGTGCCAGCAGCGTAGAACCAGGGACCTACGAGCAGTACTTC	CASSVEPGTYEQYF
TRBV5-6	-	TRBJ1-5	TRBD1	TGTGCCAGCAGCTTGGGACAGGGCGACCCCAATCAGCCCCAGCATTTT	CASSLGQGDPNQPQHF
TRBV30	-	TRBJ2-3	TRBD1	TGTGCCTGGAGACTTACAGGGGTGAGCACAGATACGCAGTATTTT	CAWRLTGVSTDTQYF
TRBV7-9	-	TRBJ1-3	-	TGTGCCAGCAGCCCCTCCTCTGGAAACACCATATATTTT	CASSPSSGNTIYF
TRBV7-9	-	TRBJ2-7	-	TGTGCCAGCAGCTTGCAACTAGGTCACGAGCAGTACTTC	CASSLQLGHEQYF
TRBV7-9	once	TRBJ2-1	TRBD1	TGTGCCAGCAGCCTAGGGACAGTTGACAATGAGCAGTTCTTC	CASSLGTVDNEQFF
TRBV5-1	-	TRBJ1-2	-	TGCGCCAGCAGCCAGACCGGGACACCCCCTGGACCCTATGGCTACACCTTC	CASSQTGTPPGPYGYTF
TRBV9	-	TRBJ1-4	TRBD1	TGTGCCAGCAGCGGGGGACAGGCAGTCTCTAATGAAAAACTGTTTTTT	CASSGGQAVSNEKLFF
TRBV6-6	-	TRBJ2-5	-	TGTGCCAGCCGACGGACGGGACAAGAGACCCAGTACTTC	CASRRTGQETQYF
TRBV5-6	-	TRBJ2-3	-	TGTGCCAGCAGTCCCGCCCGGGTGAGCACAGATACGCAGTATTTT	CASSPARVSTDTQYF
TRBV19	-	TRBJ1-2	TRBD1	TGTGCCAGTAGTATCACCGGGACAGGGGAGATCTACACCTTC	CASSITGTGEIYTF
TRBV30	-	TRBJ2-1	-	TGTGCCTGGAGTGAAGGAGGGAGTGGTCAGGATGAGCAGTTCTTC	CAWSEGGSGQDEQFF
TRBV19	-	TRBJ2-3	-	TGTGCCAGTAGTATCTCCAGGGCAAGCACAGATACGCAGTATTTT	CASSISRASTDTQYF
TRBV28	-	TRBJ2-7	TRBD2	TGTGCCAGCAGCTTCGGGACTAGCGGGAGCCACTACGAGCAGTACTTC	CASSFGTSGSHYEQYF
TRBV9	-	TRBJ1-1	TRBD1	TGTGCCAGCAGCGTAGAGGACAGGGGGCTCGCTGAAGCTTTCTTT	CASSVEDRGLAEAFF
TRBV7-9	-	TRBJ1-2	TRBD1	TGTGCCAGCACCCCGGGACAGGGGAACTATGGCTACACCTTC	CASTPGQGNYGYTF
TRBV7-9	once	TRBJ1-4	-	TGTGCCAGCAGCTTCTTTTACAGGGAAGAAAAACTGTTTTTT	CASSFFYREEKLFF
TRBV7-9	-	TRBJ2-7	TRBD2	TGTGCCAGCAGTCCCTTAGCGGGGGGGCCCTACGAGCAGTACTTC	CASSPLAGGPYEQYF
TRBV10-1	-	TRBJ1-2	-	TGCGCCAGCAGTGAGACAGGGCGTTATGGCTACACCTTC	CASSETGRYGYTF
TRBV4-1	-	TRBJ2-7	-	TGCGCCAGCAGCCAAAGGGAATGGGGGGGCGGCAGCGAGCAGTACTTC	CASSQREWGGGSEQYF
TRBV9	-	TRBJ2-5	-	TGTGCCAGCAGCGTGGGGGGACAAGAGACCCAGTACTTC	CASSVGGQETQYF
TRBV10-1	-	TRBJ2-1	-	TGCGCCAGCAGTGAGGCACTTCATGAGCAGTTCTTC	CASSEALHEQFF
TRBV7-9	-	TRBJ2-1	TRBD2	TGTGCCACCGAACAAGCGGGAGGGCCGGCGGGTGAGCAGTTCTTC	CATEQAGGPAGEQFF
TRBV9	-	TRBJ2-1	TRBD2	TGTGCCAGCAGCGGACCCAAGCGACTAGCGGAAAAAGACAATGAGCAGTTCTTC	CASSGPKRLAEKDNEQFF
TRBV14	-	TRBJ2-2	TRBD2	TGTGCCAGCAGCTTCCTAGCGGCGGGCACCGGGGAGCTGTTTTTT	CASSFLAAGTGELFF
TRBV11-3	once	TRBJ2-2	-	TGTGCCAGCAGCGCCGGGACTGCGAACACCGGGGAGCTGTTTTTT	CASSAGTANTGELFF
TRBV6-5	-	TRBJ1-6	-	TGTGCCAGCAACACAGATCCCTATAATTCACCCCTCCACTTT	CASNTDPYNSPLHF
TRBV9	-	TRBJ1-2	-	TGTGCCAGCAGCCCCGGGAGTAGCTATGGCTACACCTTC	CASSPGSSYGYTF
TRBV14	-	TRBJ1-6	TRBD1	TGTGCCACAGCAGGGGCAGGGGGTTCACCCCTCCACTTT	CATAGAGGSPLHF
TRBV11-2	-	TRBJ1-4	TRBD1	TGTGCCAGCAGCTCCTTTACAGGGGGCACTAATGAAAAACTGTTTTTT	CASSSFTGGTNEKLFF
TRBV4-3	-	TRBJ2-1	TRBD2	TGCGCCAGCAGCCAAGCGCCAGGACTAGTAATAAGGGAGCAGTTCTTC	CASSQAPGLVIREQFF
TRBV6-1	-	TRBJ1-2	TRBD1	TGTGCCAGCAGTGCTGAACAGGGGCTCGGTTCTGGTATCTATGGCTACACCTTC	CASSAEQGLGSGIYGYTF
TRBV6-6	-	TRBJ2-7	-	TGTGCCAGCAGGGAGTTGGGCGCTCTCGGCGGGGAGCAGTACTTC	CASRELGALGGEQYF
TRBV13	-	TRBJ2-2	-	TGTGCCAGCGCGGAAGTGGGTAGCGAGACGAACACCGGGGAGCTGTTTTTT	CASAEVGSETNTGELFF
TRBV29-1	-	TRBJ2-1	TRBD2	TGCAGCGTTGAGGTAGCGGGAGAGGGGAATGAGCAGTTCTTC	CSVEVAGEGNEQFF
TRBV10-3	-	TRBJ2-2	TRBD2	TGTGCCATCACCGGACTAGCCGAGACCGGGGAGCTGTTTTTT	CAITGLAETGELFF
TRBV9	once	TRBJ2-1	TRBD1	TGTGCCAGCAGCGGACAGGGAGAGCAGTTCTTC	CASSGQGEQFF
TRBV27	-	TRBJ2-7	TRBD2	TGTGCCAGCAGTTCGGGACTAGCGGGAGGGCAGTACTTC	CASSSGLAGGQYF
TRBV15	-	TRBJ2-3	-	TGTGCCACCAGCAGAGACGCGGGTGGCACAGATACGCAGTATTTT	CATSRDAGGTDTQYF
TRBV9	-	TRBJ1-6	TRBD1	TGTGCCAGCAGCGCTGGGACAGCCGGCAATTCACCCCTCCACTTT	CASSAGTAGNSPLHF